The rows below give T cell receptor beta chains drawn from one sample of a study of identical twins. One entry per CDR3 protein, called by TCRdb with MiXCR from the 5' RACE reads. The table shows under 300,000 distinct CDR3 sequences, with under 8.5% occurring only once. These same data were also listed under a study on T cells expressing NK-cell markers.

The sample was CD8+ T cells sorted from blood. All receptors derive from a woman between 18 and 29 years old in good health. The CDR3 runs from the conserved cysteine through the conserved F or W. D genes are given only for firm matches.

CASKILADNEQFF | TRBV6-1 | TRBD2 | TRBJ2-1
CASSAPGQRGSPLHF | TRBV9 | TRBD1 | TRBJ1-6
CASSAGTDYEQYF | TRBV9 | TRBD1 | TRBJ2-7
CASSKRGSACVYEQYF | TRBV21-1 | . | TRBJ2-7
CASGSSSAGNNEQFF | TRBV12-5 | TRBD2 | TRBJ2-1
CASSNWTTEAFF | TRBV7-9 | . | TRBJ1-1
CASSVGKVSYEQYF | TRBV9 | . | TRBJ2-7
CSVETTRRDRGHEQYF | TRBV29-1 | TRBD1 | TRBJ2-7
CATSKQVPGGPGSEQFF | TRBV3-1 | . | TRBJ2-1
CASSNFDRASRYGYTF | TRBV6-5 | TRBD1 | TRBJ1-2